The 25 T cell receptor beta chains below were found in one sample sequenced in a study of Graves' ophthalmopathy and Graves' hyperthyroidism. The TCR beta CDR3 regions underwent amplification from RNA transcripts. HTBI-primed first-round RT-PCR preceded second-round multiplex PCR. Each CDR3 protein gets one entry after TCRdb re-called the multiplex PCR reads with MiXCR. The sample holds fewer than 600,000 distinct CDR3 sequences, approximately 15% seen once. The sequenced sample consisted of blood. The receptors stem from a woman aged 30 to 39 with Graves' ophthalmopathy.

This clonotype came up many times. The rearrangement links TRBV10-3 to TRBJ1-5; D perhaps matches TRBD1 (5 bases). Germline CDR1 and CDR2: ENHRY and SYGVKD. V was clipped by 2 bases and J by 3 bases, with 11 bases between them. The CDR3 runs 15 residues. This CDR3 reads CAISETRDPNQPQHF. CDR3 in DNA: TGTGCCATCAGTGAGACCCGGGACCCCAATCAGCCCCAGCATTTT.

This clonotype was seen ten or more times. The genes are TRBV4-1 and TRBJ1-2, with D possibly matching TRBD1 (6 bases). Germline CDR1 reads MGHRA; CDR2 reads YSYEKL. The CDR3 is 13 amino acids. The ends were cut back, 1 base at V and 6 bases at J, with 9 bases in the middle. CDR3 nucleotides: TGCGCCAGCAGCCAAGCAGGGGACCATGGCTACACCTTC. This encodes CASSQAGDHGYTF.

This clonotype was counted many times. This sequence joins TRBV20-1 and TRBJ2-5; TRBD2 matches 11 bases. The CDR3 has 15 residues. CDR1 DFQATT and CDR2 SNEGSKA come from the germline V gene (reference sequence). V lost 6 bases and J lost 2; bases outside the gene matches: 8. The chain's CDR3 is CSARSGTSGQETQYF. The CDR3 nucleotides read TGCAGTGCCCGCTCAGGGACTAGCGGTCAAGAGACCCAGTACTTC.

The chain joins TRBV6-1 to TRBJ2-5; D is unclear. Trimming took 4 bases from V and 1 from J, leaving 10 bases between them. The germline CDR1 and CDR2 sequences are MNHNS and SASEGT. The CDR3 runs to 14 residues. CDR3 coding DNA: TGTGCCAGCAGTGTAGGGCAGAGCCAAGAGACCCAGTACTTC. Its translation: CASSVGQSQETQYF.

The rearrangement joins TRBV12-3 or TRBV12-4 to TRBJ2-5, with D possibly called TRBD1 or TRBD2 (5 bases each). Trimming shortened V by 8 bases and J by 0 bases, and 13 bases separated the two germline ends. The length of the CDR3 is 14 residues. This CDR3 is CASCGWDHQETQYF. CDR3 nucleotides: TGTGCCAGCTGTGGGTGGGACCACCAAGAGACCCAGTACTTC.

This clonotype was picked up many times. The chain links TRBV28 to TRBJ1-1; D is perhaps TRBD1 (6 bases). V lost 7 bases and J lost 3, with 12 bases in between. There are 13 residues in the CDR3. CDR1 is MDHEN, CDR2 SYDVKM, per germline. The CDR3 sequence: CASITGLYTEAFF. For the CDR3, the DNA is TGTGCCAGCATCACAGGGTTATACACTGAAGCTTTCTTT.

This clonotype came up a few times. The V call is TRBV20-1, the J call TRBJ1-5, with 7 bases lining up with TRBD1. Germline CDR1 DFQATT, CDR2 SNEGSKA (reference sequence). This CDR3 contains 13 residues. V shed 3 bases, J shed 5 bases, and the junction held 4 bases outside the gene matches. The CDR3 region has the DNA TGCAGTGCTAGTGAAGGGGGCGATCAGCCCCAGCATTTT. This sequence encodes CSASEGGDQPQHF.

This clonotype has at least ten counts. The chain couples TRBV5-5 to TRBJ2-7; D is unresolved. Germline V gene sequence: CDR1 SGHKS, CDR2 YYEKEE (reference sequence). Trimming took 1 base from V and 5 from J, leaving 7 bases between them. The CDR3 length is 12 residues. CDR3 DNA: TGTGCCAGCAGCTTGATGTACGACGAGCAGTACTTC. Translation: CASSLMYDEQYF.

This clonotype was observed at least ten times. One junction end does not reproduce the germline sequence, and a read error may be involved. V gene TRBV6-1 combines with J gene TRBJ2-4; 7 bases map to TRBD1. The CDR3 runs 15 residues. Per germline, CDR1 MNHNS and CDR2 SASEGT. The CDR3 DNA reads TGTGCCAGCAGCGACTTCGGGGACAGCTCTTACATTAAGTACTTC. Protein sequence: CASSDFGDSSYIKYF.

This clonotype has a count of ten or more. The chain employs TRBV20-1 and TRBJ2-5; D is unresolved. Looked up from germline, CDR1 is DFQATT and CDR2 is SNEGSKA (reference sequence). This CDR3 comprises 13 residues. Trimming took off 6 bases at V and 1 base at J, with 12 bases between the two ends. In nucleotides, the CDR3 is TGCAGTGCACCCGGACCGTTCCAAGAGACCCAGTACTTC. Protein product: CSAPGPFQETQYF.

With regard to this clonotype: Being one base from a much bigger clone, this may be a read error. CDR3 sequence (DNA): TGCGCCATCAGTGGGGGCAGTCGGTCCTACGAGCATTACTTC. It yields the protein CAISGGSRSYEHYF. The chain carries TRBV10-3 and TRBJ2-7, with D maybe TRBD1 (6 bases). This CDR3 contains 14 residues. Germline CDR1 ENHRY, CDR2 SYGVKD.

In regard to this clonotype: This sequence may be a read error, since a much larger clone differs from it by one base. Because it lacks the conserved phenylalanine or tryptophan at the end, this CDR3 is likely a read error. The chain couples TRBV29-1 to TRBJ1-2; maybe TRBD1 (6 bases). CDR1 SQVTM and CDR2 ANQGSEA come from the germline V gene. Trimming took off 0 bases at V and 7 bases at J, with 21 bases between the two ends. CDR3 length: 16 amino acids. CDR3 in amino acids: CSVEDPQDGGAGGYTL. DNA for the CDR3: TGCAGCGTTGAAGATCCTCAGGACGGGGGGGCGGGTGGCTACACCTTG.

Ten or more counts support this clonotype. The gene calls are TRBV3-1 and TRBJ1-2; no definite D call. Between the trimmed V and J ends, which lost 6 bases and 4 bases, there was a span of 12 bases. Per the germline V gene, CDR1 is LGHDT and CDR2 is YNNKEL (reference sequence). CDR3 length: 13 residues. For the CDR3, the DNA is TGTGCCAGCAGTCCTAGGGATGCCTATGGCTACACCTTC. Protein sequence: CASSPRDAYGYTF.

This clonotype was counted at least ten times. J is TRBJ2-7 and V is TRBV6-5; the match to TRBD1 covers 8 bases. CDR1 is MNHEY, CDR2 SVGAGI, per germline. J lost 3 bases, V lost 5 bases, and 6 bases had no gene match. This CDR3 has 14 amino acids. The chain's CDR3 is CASSTGTGNYEQYF. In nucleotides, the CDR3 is TGTGCCAGCAGTACCGGGACAGGCAACTACGAGCAGTACTTC.

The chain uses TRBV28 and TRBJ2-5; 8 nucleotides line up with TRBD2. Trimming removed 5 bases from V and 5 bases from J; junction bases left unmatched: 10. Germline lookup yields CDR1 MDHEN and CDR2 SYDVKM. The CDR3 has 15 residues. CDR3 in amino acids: CASSPPRGGQETQYF. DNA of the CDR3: TGTGCCAGCAGTCCCCCCCGGGGGGGCCAGGAGACCCAGTACTTC.

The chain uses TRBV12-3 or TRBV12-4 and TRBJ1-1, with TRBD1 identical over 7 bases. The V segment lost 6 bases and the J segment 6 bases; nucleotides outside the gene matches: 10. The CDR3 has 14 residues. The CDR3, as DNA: TGTGCCAGCAGGTATTCTAGGGACAGCCCTGAAGCTTTCTTT. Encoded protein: CASRYSRDSPEAFF.

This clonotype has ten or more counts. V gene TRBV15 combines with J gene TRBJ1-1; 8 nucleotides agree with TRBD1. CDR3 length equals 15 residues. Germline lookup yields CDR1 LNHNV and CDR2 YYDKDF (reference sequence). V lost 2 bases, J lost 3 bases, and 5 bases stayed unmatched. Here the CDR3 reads CATSRYTGGDTEAFF. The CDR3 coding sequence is TGTGCCACCAGCAGATACACAGGGGGGGACACTGAAGCTTTCTTT.

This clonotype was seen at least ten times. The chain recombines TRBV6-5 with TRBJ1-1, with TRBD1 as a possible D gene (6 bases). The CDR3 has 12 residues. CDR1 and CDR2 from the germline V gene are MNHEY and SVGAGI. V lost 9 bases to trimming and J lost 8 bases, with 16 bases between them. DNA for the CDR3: TGTGCCAGACAGGGCTACGACAGGGAAGCTTTCTTT. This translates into CARQGYDREAFF.

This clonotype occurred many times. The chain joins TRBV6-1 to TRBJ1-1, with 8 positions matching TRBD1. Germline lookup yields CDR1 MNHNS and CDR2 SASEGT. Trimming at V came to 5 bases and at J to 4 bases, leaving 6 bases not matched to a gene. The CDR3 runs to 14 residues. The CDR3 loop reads CASSQTDRGTEAFF. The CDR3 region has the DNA TGTGCCAGCAGTCAAACTGACAGGGGCACTGAAGCTTTCTTT.

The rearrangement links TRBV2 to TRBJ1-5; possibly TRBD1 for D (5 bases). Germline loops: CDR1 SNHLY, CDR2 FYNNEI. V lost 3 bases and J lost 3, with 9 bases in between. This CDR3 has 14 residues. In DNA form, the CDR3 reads TGTGCCAGCAGTGACGGGGGTGTCAATCAGCCCCAGCATTTT. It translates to CASSDGGVNQPQHF.

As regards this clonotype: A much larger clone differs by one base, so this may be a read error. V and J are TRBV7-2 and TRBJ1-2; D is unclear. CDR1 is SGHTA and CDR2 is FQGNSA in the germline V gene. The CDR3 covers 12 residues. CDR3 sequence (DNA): TGTGCCTGCAGCCATGAGTTGGGGGGCTACACCTTC. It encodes CACSHELGGYTF.

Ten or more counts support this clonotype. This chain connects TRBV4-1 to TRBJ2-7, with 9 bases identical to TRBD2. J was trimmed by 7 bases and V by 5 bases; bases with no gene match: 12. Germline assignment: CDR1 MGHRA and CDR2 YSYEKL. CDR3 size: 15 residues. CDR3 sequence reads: CASSSPGTSPQEQYF. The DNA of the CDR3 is TGCGCCAGCAGCTCCCCCGGGACTAGCCCCCAGGAGCAGTACTTC.

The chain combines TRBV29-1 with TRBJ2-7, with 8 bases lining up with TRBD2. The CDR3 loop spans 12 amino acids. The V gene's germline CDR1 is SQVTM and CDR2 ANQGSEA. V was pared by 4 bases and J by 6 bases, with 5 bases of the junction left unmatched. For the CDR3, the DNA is TGCAGCGTTGGCCGGGAGGGGTTCGAGCAGTACTTC. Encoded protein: CSVGREGFEQYF.

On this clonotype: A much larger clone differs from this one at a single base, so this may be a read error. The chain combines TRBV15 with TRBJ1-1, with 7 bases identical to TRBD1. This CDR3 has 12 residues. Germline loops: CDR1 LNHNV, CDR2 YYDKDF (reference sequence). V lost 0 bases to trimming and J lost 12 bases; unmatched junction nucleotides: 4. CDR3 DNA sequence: TGTGCCACCAGCAGAGATTCAGGGGGTTCTTTCTTT. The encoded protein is CATSRDSGGSFF.

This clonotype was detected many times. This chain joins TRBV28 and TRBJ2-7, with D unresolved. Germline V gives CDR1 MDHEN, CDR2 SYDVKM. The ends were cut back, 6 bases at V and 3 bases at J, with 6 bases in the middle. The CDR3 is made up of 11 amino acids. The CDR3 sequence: CASRTLYEQYF. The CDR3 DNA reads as TGTGCCAGCAGAACCCTCTACGAGCAGTACTTC. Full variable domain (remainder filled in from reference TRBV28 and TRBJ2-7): DVKVTQSSRYLVKRTGEKVFLECVQDMDHENMFWYRQDPGLGLRLIYFSYDVKMKEKGDIPEGYSVSREKKERFSLILESASTNQTSMYLCASRTLYEQYFGPGTRLTVT.